This entry features one T cell receptor (beta chain) sequence. Its specificity is unknown. The record originates from a study of OX40 agonist ivuxolimab in advanced cancers. Turning to the study itself: At 82.7% male, the cohort had a mean age of around 56 years, ranging from roughly 20 to 85. Partial responses were seen in three patients, one with hepatocellular carcinoma and two with cutaneous melanoma. Study results and caveats: With doses of 0.1-3.0 mg/kg, partial responders showed among the lowest clonal expansion. Among T cells, CD8+ cells averaged more expanded clones than CD4+ cells.

Germline-derived CDR1 and CDR2 are LNHDA and SQIVND (reference sequence). The CDR3 covers 14 residues. V shed 3 bases and J 5 bases; nucleotides not matched to a gene: 4. The repertoire was sequenced with immunoSEQ multiplex PCR; TCRdb's copy has only in-frame clones and lacks some. Of 40,000 to 45,000 clones in the sample, less than 95% are singletons; the top ten hold over 12%. The genes are TRBV19 and TRBJ2-1, with 7 positions matching TRBD2. The material sequenced was CD4+ or CD8+ T cells sorted from blood, taken in a trial of the OX40 agonist ivuxolimab. This sequence was found in an adult with an advanced solid tumor such as melanoma, head and neck, liver or kidney cancer. CDR3 bases: TGTGCCAGTAGTATGTTAGCGGGCCACAATGAGCAGTTCTTC. Encoded protein: CASSMLAGHNEQFF.